This T cell receptor beta chain came from a study of T-cell reconstitution after alpha-beta-depleted transplantation in children. Losses at the gene ends were 5 bases for V and 6 bases for J; bases not matched to a gene: 14. The CDR3 loop spans 16 amino acids. Looked up from germline, CDR1 is MDHEN and CDR2 is SYDVKM. This clonotype was found many times. Preparation of the TCRbeta library involved a method that used unique molecular identifiers. TCRdb independently ran MiXCR on the PCR reads; one entry per CDR3 protein. This table has around 960,000 distinct CDR3 sequences, about 29% appearing once. This TCR was recovered from a boy under two years old who had a stem cell transplant for SCID, so the T cells may come from the graft donor. The chain employs TRBV28 and TRBJ2-7; 9 positions match TRBD1. Sequences were derived from PBMCs, mostly from graft donor cells, sampled 360 days after TCRalphabeta/CD19-depleted stem cell transplant. CDR3 sequence (DNA): TGTGCCAGCAGTCGGGTATCCGGGACAGGGAAGTCCGAGCAGTACTTC. Residues: CASSRVSGTGKSEQYF.